This section outlines one T cell receptor beta chain sequence together with its context. Its antigen is not known. The data derive from a study of shared clonotypes between healthy human individuals. Germline CDR1 is MNHEY and CDR2 is SVGAGI. There are 14 residues in the CDR3. The trim removed 2 bases at V and 4 bases at J, leaving 4 bases unmatched. Regarding the study as a whole: Against clonotypes common to all four donors, non-shared ones had lower generation probabilities.

Genomic DNA of every subset was divided equally among multiple immunoSEQ plates. Method: immunoSEQ multiplex PCR; TCRdb's copy keeps in-frame clones and lacks some. The table has around 1.1 million clones, approximately 77% seen once. This sequence joins TRBV6-5 and TRBJ1-2, with 7 bases lining up with TRBD1. The sequence came from a man in his late teens or twenties in good health. Some clones in this sample may be carry-over from other donors' samples. Sequences were obtained from memory CD4+ T cells from PBMCs. Specified subset: CD45RA-negative fraction. CDR3 loop: CASSYGGQSYGYTF. The CDR3 nucleotides read TGTGCCAGCAGTTACGGGGGACAGTCCTATGGCTACACCTTC.